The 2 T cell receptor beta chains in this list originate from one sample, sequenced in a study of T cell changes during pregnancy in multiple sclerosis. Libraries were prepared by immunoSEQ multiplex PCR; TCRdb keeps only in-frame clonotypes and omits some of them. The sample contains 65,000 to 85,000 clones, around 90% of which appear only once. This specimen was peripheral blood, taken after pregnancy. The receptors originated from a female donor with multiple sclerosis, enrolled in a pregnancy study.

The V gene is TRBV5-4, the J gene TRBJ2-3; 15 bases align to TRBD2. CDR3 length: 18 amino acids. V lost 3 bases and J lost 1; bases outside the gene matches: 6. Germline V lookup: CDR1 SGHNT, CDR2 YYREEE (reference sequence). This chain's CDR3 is CASSSGTSGGLGTDTQYF. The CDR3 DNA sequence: TGTGCCAGCAGCTCCGGGACTAGCGGGGGGTTAGGCACAGATACGCAGTATTTT.

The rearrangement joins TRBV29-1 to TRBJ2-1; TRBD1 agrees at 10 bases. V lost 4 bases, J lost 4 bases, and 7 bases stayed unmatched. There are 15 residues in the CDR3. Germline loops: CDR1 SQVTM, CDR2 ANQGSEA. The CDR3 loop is CSVGTRTGGYNEQFF. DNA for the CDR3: TGCAGCGTTGGAACTAGGACAGGGGGATACAATGAGCAGTTCTTC.